The 18 T cell receptor beta chains reported below all come from one sample, sequenced in a study of blood T cell repertoires in COVID-19. Data came from immunoSEQ multiplex PCR; TCRdb stores just in-frame clones and leaves some out. This sample has 250,000 to 400,000 clones, with around 87% found just once. The specimen was peripheral blood. All receptors come from a middle-aged man with active or convalescent COVID-19.

The chain is built from TRBV11-1 and TRBJ2-1, with D possibly being TRBD1 (6 bases). V lost 5 bases and J 6 bases, leaving 14 bases between the germline ends. The CDR3 length is 14 residues. Per the germline V gene, CDR1 is SGHAT and CDR2 is FQDESV (reference sequence). The CDR3 DNA sequence: TGTGCCAGCAGCCCCTGGGACATGTCCAATGAGCAGTTCTTC. Translated: CASSPWDMSNEQFF.

The gene calls are TRBV27 and TRBJ1-1, with no clear D. CDR1 and CDR2 (germline): MNHEY, SMNVEV (reference sequence). The germline V and J ends were trimmed by 5 bases and 3 bases, with 16 bases remaining between them. The length of the CDR3 is 15 residues. The CDR3 nucleotides read TGTGCCAGCAGTCCGCAGATGGGCTTCGACACTGAAGCTTTCTTT. Translated: CASSPQMGFDTEAFF.

V and J are TRBV9 and TRBJ1-2, with D tentatively TRBD1 (6 bases). CDR3 size: 17 residues. Between the trimmed V and J ends, which lost 2 bases and 1 base, there was a span of 18 bases. The germline V gene encodes CDR1 SGDLS and CDR2 YYNGEE. The CDR3 DNA follows: TGTGCCAGCAGCGTTGGGGGGGCAGGGACCATTAACTATGGCTACACCTTC. Translated, it gives CASSVGGAGTINYGYTF.

In its sample, this clone was seen a few times. The rearrangement joins TRBV7-9 to TRBJ2-3; 12 positions match TRBD2. Trimming removed 5 bases from V and 3 bases from J; junction bases left unmatched: 6. CDR1 SEHNR and CDR2 FQNEAQ come from the germline V gene (reference sequence). This CDR3 contains 16 residues. CDR3 sequence (DNA): TGTGCCAGCAGCCCTCGACTAGCGGGAGATACAGATACGCAGTATTTT. Translated: CASSPRLAGDTDTQYF.

The V gene is TRBV9, the J gene TRBJ2-1, with TRBD1 as a possible D gene (6 bases). The germline gives CDR1 SGDLS, CDR2 YYNGEE. V lost 2 bases and J lost 3, with 12 bases in between. The CDR3 has 15 amino acids. DNA for the CDR3: TGTGCCAGCAGCGTCACGGACAGATACTACAATGAGCAGTTCTTC. Translation: CASSVTDRYYNEQFF.

CDR3 region: CASSTGGRTGELFF. CDR3 DNA: TGTGCCAGCAGCACAGGGGGACGTACCGGGGAGCTGTTTTTT. The chain uses TRBV7-9 and TRBJ2-2, with 8 nucleotides matching TRBD1. Germline V gene data show CDR1 as SEHNR and CDR2 as FQNEAQ (reference sequence). CDR3 length equals 14 residues. J gave up 5 bases and V 5 bases, and 4 bases lay outside the gene matches.

The chain carries TRBV27 and TRBJ2-7, with a tentative D call TRBD1 (6 bases). Looked up from germline, CDR1 is MNHEY and CDR2 is SMNVEV (reference sequence). CDR3 length equals 16 residues. The V gene lost 5 bases and the J gene lost 6 bases, with 23 bases spanning the gap. The CDR3 DNA reads TGTGCCAGCAGTCCGCATTTCTACAGGGTCCAAAGCGAGCAGTACTTC. Protein sequence: CASSPHFYRVQSEQYF.

The chain uses TRBV6-5 and TRBJ1-1, with 10 bases lining up with TRBD1. The CDR3 covers 14 residues. The junction had 7 bases not matched to a gene; V was cut back by 5 bases and J by 7 bases. The germline gives CDR1 MNHEY, CDR2 SVGAGI. The CDR3 spells CASSTRTGGNEAFF. For the CDR3, the DNA is TGTGCCAGCAGTACCCGGACAGGGGGGAATGAAGCTTTCTTT.

V usage is TRBV7-9 and J usage is TRBJ1-1; no definite D call. CDR3 length: 13 residues. Germline values: CDR1 SEHNR, CDR2 FQNEAQ (reference sequence). Trimming took 5 bases from V and 1 from J, leaving 8 bases between them. The DNA for the CDR3 is TGTGCCAGCAGCCCAAGACAGAACACTGAAGCTTTCTTT. This encodes CASSPRQNTEAFF. Variable domain in full (rest from reference TRBV7-9 and TRBJ1-1): DTGVSQNPRHKITKRGQNVTFRCDPISEHNRLYWYRQTLGQGPEFLTYFQNEAQLEKSRLLSDRFSAERPKGSFSTLEIQRTEQGDSAMYLCASSPRQNTEAFFGQGTRLTVV.

The chain is built from TRBV10-3 and TRBJ1-5, with unresolved D. CDR3 size: 12 residues. V was trimmed by 0 bases and J by 7 bases, leaving 4 bases between them. The V gene's germline CDR1 is ENHRY and CDR2 SYGVKD. In DNA, the CDR3 is TGTGCCATCAGTGAGTCTGGCCAGCCCCAGCATTTT. The encoded protein is CAISESGQPQHF.

The chain is built from TRBV12-3 or TRBV12-4 and TRBJ2-1; 9 bases match TRBD1. J was trimmed by 6 bases and V by 5 bases; bases with no gene match: 2. The CDR3 runs 13 residues. Written as DNA, the CDR3 is TGTGCCAGCAGTACGGACAGGGGCAATGAGCAGTTCTTC. It yields the protein CASSTDRGNEQFF.

The CDR3 DNA reads TGCGCCAGCAGCCTCGACGGGGGATATAGCAATCAGCCCCAGCATTTT. Residues: CASSLDGGYSNQPQHF. This sequence joins TRBV4-1 and TRBJ1-5; D may be TRBD1 (5 bases). V was shortened by 4 bases and J by 0 bases, with 13 bases between the two germline ends. CDR1 is MGHRA, CDR2 YSYEKL, per germline. This CDR3 spans 16 amino acids.

The chain uses TRBV10-1 and TRBJ2-7; D remains ambiguous. The CDR3 extends over 13 amino acids. CDR1 is WNHNN and CDR2 is SYGVQD in the germline V gene (reference sequence). V was trimmed by 7 bases and J by 0 bases, leaving 10 bases between them. The CDR3 loop reads CASIAVISYEQYF. The CDR3 nucleotides read TGCGCCAGCATTGCGGTTATCTCCTACGAGCAGTACTTC.

V is TRBV6-6 and J is TRBJ2-1; D might be TRBD2 (5 bases). The V and J ends lost 10 bases and 6 bases respectively, with 19 bases between them. Germline assignment: CDR1 MNHNY and CDR2 SVGAGI (reference sequence). This CDR3 region has 14 residues. The CDR3 DNA reads TGTGCCACCTTGTTAATCCCCGGGGTCAATGAGCAGTTCTTC. Its protein is CATLLIPGVNEQFF.

The CDR3 reads CASSLEPPSYTF. The CDR3 DNA reads TGCGCCAGCAGCTTGGAGCCACCGAGCTACACCTTC. The V call is TRBV5-1, the J call TRBJ1-2; no reliable D call. CDR3 length: 12 amino acids. Germline CDR1 SGHRS, CDR2 YFSETQ. Trimming took 0 bases from V and 9 from J, leaving 9 bases between them.

The chain couples TRBV6-6 to TRBJ1-1; D may be TRBD1 (5 bases). Trimming took off 2 bases at V and 2 bases at J, with 9 bases between the two ends. The V gene's germline CDR1 is MNHNY and CDR2 SVGAGI (reference sequence). CDR3 size: 14 residues. CDR3 DNA: TGTGCCAGCAGTTACAGGGGAAAAAACACTGAAGCTTTCTTT. It codes for CASSYRGKNTEAFF.

The rearrangement joins TRBV2 to TRBJ1-2, with a possible D match to TRBD1 (5 bases). V was pared by 5 bases and J by 5 bases, with 6 bases between. The CDR3 contains 11 residues. The germline V gene encodes CDR1 SNHLY and CDR2 FYNNEI. The CDR3 is CASSRGYGYTF. For the CDR3, the DNA is TGTGCCAGCAGTCGGGGGTATGGCTACACCTTC. Drawing the rest from reference TRBV2 and TRBJ1-2, the complete variable domain is EPEVTQTPSHQVTQMGQEVILRCVPISNHLYFYWYRQILGQKVEFLVSFYNNEISEKSEIFDDQFSVERPDGSNFTLKIRSTKLEDSAMYFCASSRGYGYTFGSGTRLTVV.

V gene TRBV9 combines with J gene TRBJ2-1; tentative D call: TRBD2 (6 bases). The CDR3 runs 14 residues. The ends were cut back, 0 bases at V and 3 bases at J, with 7 bases in the middle. Per germline, CDR1 SGDLS and CDR2 YYNGEE. This CDR3 reads CASSVGDFYNEQFF. The CDR3 bases are TGTGCCAGCAGCGTAGGGGACTTCTACAATGAGCAGTTCTTC.